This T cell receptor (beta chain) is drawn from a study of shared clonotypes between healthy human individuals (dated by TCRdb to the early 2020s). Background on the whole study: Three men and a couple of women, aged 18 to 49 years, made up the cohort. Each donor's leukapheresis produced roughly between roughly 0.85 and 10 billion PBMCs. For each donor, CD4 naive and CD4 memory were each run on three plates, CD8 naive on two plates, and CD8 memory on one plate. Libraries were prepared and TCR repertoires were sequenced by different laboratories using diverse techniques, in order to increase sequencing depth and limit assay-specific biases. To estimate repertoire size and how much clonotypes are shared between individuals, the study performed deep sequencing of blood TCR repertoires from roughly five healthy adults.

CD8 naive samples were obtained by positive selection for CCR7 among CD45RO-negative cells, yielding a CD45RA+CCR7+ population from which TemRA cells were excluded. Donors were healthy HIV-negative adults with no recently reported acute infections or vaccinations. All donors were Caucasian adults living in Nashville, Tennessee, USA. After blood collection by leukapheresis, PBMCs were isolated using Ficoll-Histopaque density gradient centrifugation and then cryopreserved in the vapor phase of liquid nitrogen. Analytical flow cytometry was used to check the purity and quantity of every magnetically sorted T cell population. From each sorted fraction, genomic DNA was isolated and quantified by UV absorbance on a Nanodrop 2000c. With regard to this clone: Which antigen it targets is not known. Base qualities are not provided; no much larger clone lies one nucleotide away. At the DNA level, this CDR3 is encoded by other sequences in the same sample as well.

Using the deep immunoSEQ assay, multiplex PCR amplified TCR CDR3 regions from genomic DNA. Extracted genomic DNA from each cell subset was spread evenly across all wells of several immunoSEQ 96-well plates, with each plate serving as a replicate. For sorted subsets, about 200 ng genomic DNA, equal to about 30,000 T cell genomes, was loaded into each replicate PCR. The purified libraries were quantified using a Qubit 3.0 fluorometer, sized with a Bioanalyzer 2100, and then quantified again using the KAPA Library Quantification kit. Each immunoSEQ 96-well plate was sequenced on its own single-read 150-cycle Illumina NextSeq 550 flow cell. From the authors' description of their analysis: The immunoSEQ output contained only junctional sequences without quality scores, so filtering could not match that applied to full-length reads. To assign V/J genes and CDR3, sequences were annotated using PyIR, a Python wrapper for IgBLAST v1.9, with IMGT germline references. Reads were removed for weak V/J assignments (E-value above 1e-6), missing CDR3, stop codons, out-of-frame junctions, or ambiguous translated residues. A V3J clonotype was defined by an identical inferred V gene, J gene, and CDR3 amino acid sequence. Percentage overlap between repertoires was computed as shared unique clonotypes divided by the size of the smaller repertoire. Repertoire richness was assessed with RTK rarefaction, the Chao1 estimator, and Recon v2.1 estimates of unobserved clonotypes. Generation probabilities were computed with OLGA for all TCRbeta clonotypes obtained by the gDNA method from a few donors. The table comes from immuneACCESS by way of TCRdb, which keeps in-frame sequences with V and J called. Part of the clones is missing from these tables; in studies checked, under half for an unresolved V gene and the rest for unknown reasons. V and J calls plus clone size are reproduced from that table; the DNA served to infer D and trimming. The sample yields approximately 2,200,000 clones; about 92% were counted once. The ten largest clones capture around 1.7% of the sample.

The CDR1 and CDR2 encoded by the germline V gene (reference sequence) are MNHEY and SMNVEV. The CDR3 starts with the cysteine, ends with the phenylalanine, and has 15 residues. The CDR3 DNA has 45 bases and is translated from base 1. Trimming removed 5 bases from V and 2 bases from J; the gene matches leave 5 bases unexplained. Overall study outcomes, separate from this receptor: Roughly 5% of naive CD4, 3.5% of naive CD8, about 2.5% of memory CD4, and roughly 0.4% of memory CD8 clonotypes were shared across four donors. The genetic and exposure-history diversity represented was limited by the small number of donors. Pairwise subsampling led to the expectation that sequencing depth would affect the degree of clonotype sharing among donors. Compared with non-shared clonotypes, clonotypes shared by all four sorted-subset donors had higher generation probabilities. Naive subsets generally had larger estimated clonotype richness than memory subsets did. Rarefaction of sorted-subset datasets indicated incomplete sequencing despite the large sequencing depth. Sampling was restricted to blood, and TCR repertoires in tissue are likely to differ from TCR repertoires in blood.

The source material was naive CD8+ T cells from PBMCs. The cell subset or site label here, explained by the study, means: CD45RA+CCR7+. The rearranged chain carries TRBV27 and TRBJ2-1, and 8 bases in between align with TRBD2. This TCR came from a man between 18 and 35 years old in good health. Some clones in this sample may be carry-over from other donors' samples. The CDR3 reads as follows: CASSPTSGAYNEQFF. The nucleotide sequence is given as TGTGCCAGCAGTCCCACTAGCGGAGCCTACAATGAGCAGTTCTTC.